This TCR beta chain stems from a study of T-cell reconstitution after alpha-beta-depleted transplantation in children (dated by TCRdb to the mid-2010s). Study-wide context: The study quantitatively tracked T-cell immune reconstitution after TCRalphabeta/CD19-depleted allogeneic hematopoietic cell transplantation in children using TCR repertoire profiling.

The germline V gene (reference sequence) specifies LNHNV as CDR1 and YYDKDF as CDR2. V trim: 0 bases; J trim: 3 bases; unmatched bases: 4. From the cysteine through the phenylalanine, the CDR3 covers 16 amino acids. The only DNA kept is the CDR3, 48 bases in frame from the first base. Library method: PCR. Sequencing took place on an Illumina HiSeq 2500. To normalize quantification of the TCRbeta repertoire, the TCR libraries were built with molecular barcoding that relied on unique molecular identifiers. The raw public reads went through TCRdb reprocessing: fastp at Q25, MiXCR clone calling, in-frame beta chains kept. Every CDR3 protein is listed once, alongside the most common genes and DNA of its rows. Here the sample has approximately 170,000 distinct CDR3 sequences; approximately 10% occur a single time. The biggest ten clones account for about 12% of the sample. The intended sense of this specimen's treatment or condition label: allogeneic hematopoietic cell transplantation with graft depleted of TCRalphabeta T cells and CD19 B cells. Transplant recipients were children who received TCRalphabeta/CD19-depleted allogeneic hematopoietic cell grafts.

What the authors observed across the whole study: The high TCRbeta diversity at day 60 in some patients was ascribed to recipient T cells and intrathymic progenitors that had survived conditioning. About two months after transplant, the apparently early recovery of alphabetaT-cell counts reportedly depended on just several hundred clones that had expanded rapidly and came from non-depleted graft cells. Hyperexpanded clone frequencies declined over subsequent months; after one year, T-cell counts and TCRbeta diversity were mostly attributed to newly produced T cells.

This clonotype has at least ten counts. Its cognate antigen has yet to be identified. Per-nucleotide qualities are absent, and no much larger clonotype sits a single base away. The source of this sequence is a boy between 2 and 10 years old with acute myeloid leukemia, due to receive a stem cell transplant. Source: PBMCs, taken before TCRalphabeta/CD19-depleted stem cell transplant. In this chain, TRBV15 is recombined with TRBJ2-1; 8 middle bases align to TRBD1. The CDR3 protein is CATSRDRTGNYNEQFF. The DNA sequence follows: TGTGCCACCAGCAGAGATCGGACAGGGAACTACAATGAGCAGTTCTTC.